The 8 T cell receptor beta chains below come from one sample, sequenced in a study of OX40 agonist ivuxolimab in advanced cancers. TCRdb keeps only in-frame clones here, not all; method: immunoSEQ multiplex PCR. The sample contains approximately 90,000 clones, about 90% of which appear only once. The starting material was CD4+ or CD8+ T cells sorted from blood, obtained in a trial of the OX40 agonist ivuxolimab. The receptor source for this set is an adult with an advanced solid tumor such as melanoma, head and neck, liver or kidney cancer.

The V gene is TRBV5-8, the J gene TRBJ2-1; 11 bases are shared with TRBD2. Trimming removed 3 bases from V and 6 bases from J; junction bases left unmatched: 5. The CDR3 runs 15 residues. Germline CDR1 is SGHTS and CDR2 is YDEGEE. The CDR3 here is CASSSGLAVFNEQFF. DNA for the CDR3: TGTGCCAGCAGCTCGGGACTAGCGGTCTTCAATGAGCAGTTCTTC.

For this clone: This same CDR3 is encoded by further DNA sequences in the sample. The CDR3 bases are TGCAGCGTCGGTGGGAATGAGCAGTTCTTC. The encoded protein is CSVGGNEQFF. The rearrangement links TRBV29-1 to TRBJ2-1, with D unresolved. Germline CDR1 SQVTM, CDR2 ANQGSEA. Trimming stripped 6 bases from V and 7 bases from J, with 7 bases between. CDR3 length equals 10 residues.

This clone was recorded only once. The gene calls are TRBV5-1 and TRBJ2-5, with D possibly matching TRBD2 (6 bases). Germline assignment: CDR1 SGHRS and CDR2 YFSETQ. The CDR3 contains 14 residues. V was cut by 4 bases and J by 2 bases, with 12 bases left in between. The CDR3 nucleotides are TGCGCCAGCAGCCTGAGGGGAGGACAAGAGACCCAGTACTTC. This encodes CASSLRGGQETQYF.

The chain links TRBV28 to TRBJ2-7; D uncertain. The germline V and J ends were trimmed by 6 bases and 2 bases, with 14 bases remaining between them. Germline CDR1 and CDR2: MDHEN and SYDVKM. The CDR3 consists of 14 residues. CDR3 in DNA: TGTGCCAGCAGCCCTCAGTGGCAGGCCTACGAGCAGTACTTC. This translates into CASSPQWQAYEQYF.

The genes are TRBV6-1 and TRBJ2-7; 10 bases fit TRBD2. J was trimmed by 6 bases and V by 2 bases; bases with no gene match: 7. From germline, CDR1 is MNHNS and CDR2 SASEGT. The CDR3 contains 15 residues. The CDR3 nucleotides are TGTGCCAGCAGTGAATCTAGGACTAGCGGTTCCGAGCAGTACTTC. Translated, it gives CASSESRTSGSEQYF.

The chain carries TRBV4-1 and TRBJ2-5, with 7 bases identical to TRBD2. Per the germline V gene, CDR1 is MGHRA and CDR2 is YSYEKL. The CDR3 covers 16 residues. After removal of 2 bases from V and 5 bases from J, the junction contained 11 bases not matched to a gene. This CDR3 reads CASSQLGLEEGETQYF. The CDR3 region has the DNA TGCGCCAGCAGCCAACTCGGACTAGAAGAAGGGGAGACCCAGTACTTC.

The chain joins TRBV23-1 to TRBJ2-3; the D gene is possibly TRBD1 (6 bases). TRBV23-1 is treated as an ORF (open reading frame) with a function not yet certain. The CDR3 loop spans 13 amino acids. Trimming left V 10 bases short and J 3 bases short, with 14 bases between. The CDR3 loop reads CATTGQATDTQYF. The DNA for the CDR3 is TGCGCCACCACAGGGCAGGCGACAGATACGCAGTATTTT.

The chain has TRBV27 and TRBJ2-1; D might be TRBD2 (6 bases). This CDR3 has 14 residues. Trimming removed 8 bases from V and 8 bases from J, with 19 bases in between. The V gene's germline CDR1 is MNHEY and CDR2 SMNVEV (reference sequence). The CDR3 DNA reads TGTGCCAGCTCGCCCTCGGGGGACGGACATGAGCAGTTCTTC. It codes for CASSPSGDGHEQFF.